These 19 T cell receptor beta chains share one sample of origin, sequenced in a study of T cell clones after liver transplantation. Measured with immunoSEQ multiplex PCR; TCRdb has only the in-frame clones, and not every one. Here the sample spans roughly 70,000 clones, 90% being singletons. Sample: CD4+ T cells from blood, taken before liver transplant. The receptors were gathered from a human donor who received a liver transplant.

The gene calls are TRBV6-6 and TRBJ1-1, with 7 bases identical to TRBD1. The CDR3 is made up of 14 amino acids. With 7 bases clipped from V and 6 bases from J, the junction kept 11 bases outside the gene matches. Germline V lookup: CDR1 MNHNY, CDR2 SVGAGI (reference sequence). The CDR3 bases are TGTGCCAGCACCACGGGAGGGGGCAGACCTGAAGCTTTCTTT. Its translation: CASTTGGGRPEAFF.

The chain has TRBV9 and TRBJ2-7; D is tentatively TRBD1 or TRBD2 (5 bases each). The CDR3 has 16 amino acids. V lost 0 bases and J 4 bases, leaving 17 bases between the germline ends. CDR1 is SGDLS and CDR2 is YYNGEE in the germline V gene. The CDR3 nucleotides are TGTGCCAGCAGCGTAGGGGGCCCGGGAAGGGCTTACGAGCAGTACTTC. It codes for CASSVGGPGRAYEQYF.

The CDR3 bases are TGTGCCAGCACCCACGAAGGAGGTCCCGAGTTAGAAGCTTTCTTT. Protein sequence: CASTHEGGPELEAFF. The genes are TRBV2 and TRBJ1-1, with D unresolved. This CDR3 has 15 amino acids. Trimming took 7 bases from V and 8 from J, leaving 23 bases between them. Germline V gene data show CDR1 as SNHLY and CDR2 as FYNNEI.

The rearrangement joins TRBV11-3 to TRBJ2-7; TRBD2 matches 10 bases. The CDR3 length is 15 residues. V gave up 0 bases and J gave up 3 bases; unmatched junction bases: 2. Germline-derived CDR1 and CDR2 are SGHNT and YENEEA. CDR3 nucleotides: TGTGCCAGCAGCTTAGAACTAGCGGGACTCTACGAGCAGTACTTC. Its translation is CASSLELAGLYEQYF.

CDR3: CASSYNTGEKLFF. The CDR3 nucleotides are TGTGCCAGCAGTTACAATACGGGTGAAAAACTGTTTTTT. The chain is built from TRBV6-5 and TRBJ1-4; no reliable D call. CDR3 length equals 13 residues. Trimming shortened V by 2 bases and J by 7 bases, and 8 bases separated the two germline ends. Germline assignment: CDR1 MNHEY and CDR2 SVGAGI.

The chain links TRBV10-1 to TRBJ2-7; D might be TRBD1 (5 bases). Deletions cut 3 bases from V and 0 bases from J, with 6 bases between. Germline V gene lookup returns CDR1 WNHNN and CDR2 SYGVQD (reference sequence). The CDR3 spans 13 residues. Here the CDR3 DNA reads TGCGCCAGCAGTGACGACAGCTCCTACGAGCAGTACTTC. Protein product: CASSDDSSYEQYF.

The J gene is TRBJ1-1, the V gene TRBV6-6, with 7 bases fitting TRBD1. The CDR3 extends over 13 amino acids. The germline gives CDR1 MNHNY, CDR2 SVGAGI (reference sequence). Trimming removed 3 bases from V and 5 bases from J; junction bases left unmatched: 3. In DNA, the CDR3 is TGTGCCAGCAGTTATGGGACAGAGACTGAAGCTTTCTTT. The encoded protein is CASSYGTETEAFF.

This clone has just a few counts. This chain uses TRBV29-1 with TRBJ2-5; D not certain. V lost 3 bases and J 6 bases, leaving 11 bases between the germline ends. Germline V gene sequence: CDR1 SQVTM, CDR2 ANQGSEA. The CDR3 consists of 12 residues. The CDR3 DNA sequence: TGCAGCGTTGAGTCCAGCCAGCAGACCCAGTACTTC. It codes for CSVESSQQTQYF. The variable domain in full, completed from reference TRBV29-1 and TRBJ2-5, reads SAVISQKPSRDICQRGTSLTIQCQVDSQVTMMFWYRQQPGQSLTLIATANQGSEATYESGFVIDKFPISRPNLTFSTLTVSNMSPEDSSIYLCSVESSQQTQYFGPGTRLLVL.

This clone appeared once. The rearrangement joins TRBV5-1 to TRBJ1-6; D not certain. The ends were cut back, 2 bases at V and 10 bases at J, with 13 bases in the middle. Germline lookup yields CDR1 SGHRS and CDR2 YFSETQ. CDR3 length equals 14 residues. The chain's CDR3 is CASSFGSDGSPLHF. CDR3 bases: TGCGCCAGCAGCTTCGGCAGTGATGGGTCACCCCTCCACTTT. The full variable domain, in which reference TRBV5-1 and TRBJ1-6 provide the parts outside the CDR3, is KAGVTQTPRYLIKTRGQQVTLSCSPISGHRSVSWYQQTPGQGLQFLFEYFSETQRNKGNFPGRFSGRQFSNSRSEMNVSTLELGDSALYLCASSFGSDGSPLHFGNGTRLTVT.

CDR3 sequence (DNA): TGTGCCAGCACCTCTCAGGGTGTCAACACTGAAGCTTTCTTT. Translation: CASTSQGVNTEAFF. The J gene is TRBJ1-1, the V gene TRBV7-8; perhaps TRBD1 as D (5 bases). The CDR3 contains 14 residues. V lost 7 bases, J lost 2 bases, and 14 bases lay in between. Germline CDR1 reads SGHVS; CDR2 reads FQNEAQ. Using reference TRBV7-8 and TRBJ1-1 for the parts outside the CDR3, the full variable domain is GAGVSQSPRYKVAKRGQDVALRCDPISGHVSLFWYQQALGQGPEFLTYFQNEAQLDKSGLPSDRFFAERPEGSVSTLKIQRTQQEDSAVYLCASTSQGVNTEAFFGQGTRLTVV.

V usage is TRBV5-5 and J usage is TRBJ1-5; D call uncertain. V lost 3 bases, J lost 0 bases, and 10 bases lay in between. Per the germline V gene, CDR1 is SGHKS and CDR2 is YYEKEE (reference sequence). The CDR3 spans 15 residues. The CDR3 reads CASSWGDHSNQPQHF. CDR3 DNA sequence: TGTGCCAGCAGCTGGGGAGACCATAGCAATCAGCCCCAGCATTTT. Drawing the rest from reference TRBV5-5 and TRBJ1-5, the complete variable domain is DAGVTQSPTHLIKTRGQQVTLRCSPISGHKSVSWYQQVLGQGPQFIFQYYEKEERGRGNFPDRFSARQFPNYSSELNVNALLLGDSALYLCASSWGDHSNQPQHFGDGTRLSIL.

V and J are TRBV29-1 and TRBJ2-3; D gene ambiguous. The germline gives CDR1 SQVTM, CDR2 ANQGSEA. V lost 7 bases, J lost 4 bases, and 15 bases lay in between. The CDR3 totals 13 residues. In nucleotides, the CDR3 is TGCAGCGCCACACGTGGGCCTGCAGATACGCAGTATTTT. It translates to CSATRGPADTQYF.

The chain carries TRBV10-3 and TRBJ2-1, with 13 nucleotides matching TRBD2. Germline V gene data show CDR1 as ENHRY and CDR2 as SYGVKD. The J segment lost 9 bases and the V segment lost 5 bases, leaving 10 bases of the junction unmatched. This CDR3 has 16 residues. The CDR3 spells CAISRTSGRSTVEQFF. The CDR3 DNA reads as TGTGCCATCAGTAGGACTAGCGGGAGATCGACAGTTGAGCAGTTCTTC.

The rearrangement uses TRBV6-5 and TRBJ1-2; D may be TRBD1 (5 bases). The CDR3 has 14 amino acids. Germline V gene lookup returns CDR1 MNHEY and CDR2 SVGAGI. Trimming removed 2 bases from V and 5 bases from J, with 12 bases in between. CDR3 nucleotides: TGTGCCAGCAGTTACGGGAGGGGTTGGTATGGCTACACCTTC. Its protein is CASSYGRGWYGYTF.

CDR3 sequence reads: CASSRGTADDYEQYF. The CDR3 DNA reads TGTGCCAGCTCCCGAGGGACAGCGGATGACTACGAGCAGTACTTC. The rearrangement links TRBV18 to TRBJ2-7; 7 bases map to TRBD1. The germline CDR1 and CDR2 sequences are KGHSH and LQKENI. J lost 3 bases, V lost 6 bases, and 11 bases had no gene match. The CDR3 is 15 residues long.

The chain combines TRBV19 with TRBJ1-5; D might be TRBD1 (6 bases). The V gene lost 5 bases and the J gene lost 0 bases, with 14 bases spanning the gap. This CDR3 contains 16 residues. Per the germline V gene, CDR1 is LNHDA and CDR2 is SQIVND (reference sequence). DNA for the CDR3: TGTGCCAGTAGTCCCCGGGACAACTATAGCAATCAGCCCCAGCATTTT. It specifies CASSPRDNYSNQPQHF.

The V gene is TRBV5-1, the J gene TRBJ1-1; D is ambiguous. The CDR3 covers 15 residues. Between the trimmed V and J ends, which lost 4 bases and 0 bases, there was a span of 13 bases. Germline assignment: CDR1 SGHRS and CDR2 YFSETQ. The CDR3 DNA reads TGCGCCAGCAGCCCTTTTGGTAACATGAACACTGAAGCTTTCTTT. Its translation: CASSPFGNMNTEAFF. The variable domain in full, with the rest retrieved from reference TRBV5-1 and TRBJ1-1, is KAGVTQTPRYLIKTRGQQVTLSCSPISGHRSVSWYQQTPGQGLQFLFEYFSETQRNKGNFPGRFSGRQFSNSRSEMNVSTLELGDSALYLCASSPFGNMNTEAFFGQGTRLTVV.

The chain recombines TRBV11-2 with TRBJ2-1; TRBD2 agrees at 12 bases. CDR1 SGHAT and CDR2 FQNNGV come from the germline V gene. V gave up 6 bases and J gave up 8 bases; unmatched junction bases: 8. The CDR3 length is 15 residues. DNA for the CDR3: TGTGCCAGCAGGCTACAGACTAGCGGGAGTCATGAGCAGTTCTTC. Its translation: CASRLQTSGSHEQFF.

The chain combines TRBV27 with TRBJ2-1, with D possibly matching TRBD2 (6 bases). The CDR3 is made up of 14 amino acids. Germline CDR1 reads MNHEY; CDR2 reads SMNVEV (reference sequence). V shed 7 bases and J shed 7 bases, with 17 bases lying between them. CDR3: CASNDGGLVNEQFF. CDR3 nucleotide sequence: TGTGCCAGCAATGATGGGGGGTTGGTTAATGAGCAGTTCTTC.